This T cell receptor beta chain was sequenced during a study of T cells in Graves' hyperthyroidism and ophthalmopathy. Study-wide results and caveats: For ophthalmopathy, model prediction preceded onset by a median about 6.4 months.

Amplified regions were TCR beta CDR3 sequences from RNA transcripts. An initial round of RT-PCR targeting the TCR CDR3 relied on the HTBI primer set. MiXCR was run by TCRdb on the multiplex PCR reads, yielding one entry per CDR3 protein. This sample has hundreds of thousands of distinct CDR3 sequences, with 45% found just once. Worth noting for this clonotype: The antigen is undetermined.

Germline V CDR1 and CDR2: MNHNY, SVGAGI (reference sequence). V was clipped by 4 bases and J by 7 bases; unmatched bases: 7. The CDR3 is 14 residues long. The V gene is TRBV6-6, the J gene TRBJ1-2; 9 bases map to TRBD1. The receptor comes from an adult man with Graves' disease, either hyperthyroidism or ophthalmopathy (not recorded which). Sequenced: peripheral blood or thyroid tissue (not recorded which). For the CDR3, the DNA is TGTGCCAGCAGTTCGTCGACAGGGGGTGTTGGCTACACCTTC. It encodes CASSSSTGGVGYTF.